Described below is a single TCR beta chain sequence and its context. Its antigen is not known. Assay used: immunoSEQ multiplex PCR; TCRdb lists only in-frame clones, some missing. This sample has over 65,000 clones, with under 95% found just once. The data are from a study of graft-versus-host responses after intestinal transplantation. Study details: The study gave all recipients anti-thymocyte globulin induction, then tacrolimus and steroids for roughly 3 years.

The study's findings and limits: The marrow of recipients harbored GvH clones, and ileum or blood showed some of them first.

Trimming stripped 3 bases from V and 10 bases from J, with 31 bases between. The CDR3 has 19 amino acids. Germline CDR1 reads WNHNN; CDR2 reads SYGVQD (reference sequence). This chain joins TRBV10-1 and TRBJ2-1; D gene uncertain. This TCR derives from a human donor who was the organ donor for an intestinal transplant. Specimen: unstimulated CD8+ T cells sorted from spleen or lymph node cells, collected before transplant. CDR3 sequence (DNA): TGCGCCAGCAGTGATCTTTCCGGGCCCGAAACCTTCCCCTATTACGAGCAGTTCTTC. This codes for CASSDLSGPETFPYYEQFF.